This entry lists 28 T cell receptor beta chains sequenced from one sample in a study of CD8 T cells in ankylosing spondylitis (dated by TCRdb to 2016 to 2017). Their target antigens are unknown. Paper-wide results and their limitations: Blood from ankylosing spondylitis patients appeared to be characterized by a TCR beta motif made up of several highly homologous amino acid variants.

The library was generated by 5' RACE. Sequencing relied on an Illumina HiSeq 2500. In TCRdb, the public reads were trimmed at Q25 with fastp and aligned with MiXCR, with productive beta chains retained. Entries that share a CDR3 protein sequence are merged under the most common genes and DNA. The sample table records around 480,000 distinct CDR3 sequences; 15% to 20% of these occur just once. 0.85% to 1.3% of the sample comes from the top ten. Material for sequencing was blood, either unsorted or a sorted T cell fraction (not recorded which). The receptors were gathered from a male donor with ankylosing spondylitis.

CDR3 nucleotides: TGTGCCAGCAGACAAGGGACAGCCTCACCCCTCCACTTT. It yields the protein CASRQGTASPLHF. This chain joins TRBV6-2 or TRBV6-3 and TRBJ1-6; 7 positions match TRBD1. Germline values: CDR1 MNHEY, CDR2 SVGEGT. The CDR3 is 13 amino acids. V shed 6 bases, J shed 10 bases, and the junction held 6 bases outside the gene matches.

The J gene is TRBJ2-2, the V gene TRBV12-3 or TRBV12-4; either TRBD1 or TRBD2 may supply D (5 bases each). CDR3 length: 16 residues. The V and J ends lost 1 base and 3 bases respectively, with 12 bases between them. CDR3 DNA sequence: TGTGCCAGCAGTTTAGGAGGGGCGGCCTACACCGGGGAGCTGTTTTTT. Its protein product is CASSLGGAAYTGELFF.

DNA for the CDR3: TGCGCCAGCAGCTTGGGAACCCGGACCCGCCAAGAGACCCAGTACTTC. This encodes CASSLGTRTRQETQYF. The J gene is TRBJ2-5, the V gene TRBV5-1; D gene uncertain. The CDR3 consists of 16 residues. Germline CDR1 SGHRS, CDR2 YFSETQ. V gave up 0 bases and J gave up 1 base, with 13 bases separating them.

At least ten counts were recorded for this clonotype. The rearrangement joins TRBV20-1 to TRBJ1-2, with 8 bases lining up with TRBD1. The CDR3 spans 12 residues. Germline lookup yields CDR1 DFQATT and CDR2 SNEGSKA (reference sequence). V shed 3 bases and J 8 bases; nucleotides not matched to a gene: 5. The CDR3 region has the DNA TGCAGTGCTAGGTTGACAGGGGTCGGCTACACCTTC. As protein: CSARLTGVGYTF.

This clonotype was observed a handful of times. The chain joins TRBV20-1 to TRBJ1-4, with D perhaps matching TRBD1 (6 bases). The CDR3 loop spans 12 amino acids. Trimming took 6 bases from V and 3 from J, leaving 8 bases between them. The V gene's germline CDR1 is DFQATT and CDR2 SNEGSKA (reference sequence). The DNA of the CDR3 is TGCAGTGCCAGGGGTTCTAATGAAAAACTGTTTTTT. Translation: CSARGSNEKLFF.

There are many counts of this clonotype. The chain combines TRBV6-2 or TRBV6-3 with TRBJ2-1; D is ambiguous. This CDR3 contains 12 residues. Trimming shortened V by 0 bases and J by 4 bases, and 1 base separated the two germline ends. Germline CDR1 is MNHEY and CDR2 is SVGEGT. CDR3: CASSYSYNEQFF. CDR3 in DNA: TGTGCCAGCAGTTACTCATACAATGAGCAGTTCTTC.

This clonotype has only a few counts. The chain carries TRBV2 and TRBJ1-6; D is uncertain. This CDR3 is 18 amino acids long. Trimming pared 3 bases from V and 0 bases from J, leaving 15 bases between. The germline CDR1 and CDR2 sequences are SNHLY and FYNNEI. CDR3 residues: CASSERVSPSSYNSPLHF. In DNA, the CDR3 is TGTGCCAGCAGTGAGAGGGTATCCCCGAGCTCCTATAATTCACCCCTCCACTTT.

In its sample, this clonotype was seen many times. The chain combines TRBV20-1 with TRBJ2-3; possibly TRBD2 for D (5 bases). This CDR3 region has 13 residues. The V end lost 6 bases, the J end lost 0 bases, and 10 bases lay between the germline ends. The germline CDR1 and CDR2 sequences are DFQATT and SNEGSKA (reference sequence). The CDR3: CSAGLTSTDTQYF. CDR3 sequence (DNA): TGCAGTGCCGGACTGACAAGCACAGATACGCAGTATTTT.

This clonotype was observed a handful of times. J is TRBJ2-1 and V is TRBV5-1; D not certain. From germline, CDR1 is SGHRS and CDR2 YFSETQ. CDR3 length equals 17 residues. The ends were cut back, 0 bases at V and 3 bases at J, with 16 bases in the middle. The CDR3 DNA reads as TGCGCCAGCAGCTTGGGTCGCCCCTCGGGTTTCTACAATGAGCAGTTCTTC. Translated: CASSLGRPSGFYNEQFF.

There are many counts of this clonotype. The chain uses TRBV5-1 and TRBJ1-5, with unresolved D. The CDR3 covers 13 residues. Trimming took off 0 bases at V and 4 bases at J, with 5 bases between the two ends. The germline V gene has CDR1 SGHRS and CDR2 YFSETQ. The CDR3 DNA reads TGCGCCAGCAGCTTGGATGAAAATCAGCCCCAGCATTTT. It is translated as CASSLDENQPQHF.

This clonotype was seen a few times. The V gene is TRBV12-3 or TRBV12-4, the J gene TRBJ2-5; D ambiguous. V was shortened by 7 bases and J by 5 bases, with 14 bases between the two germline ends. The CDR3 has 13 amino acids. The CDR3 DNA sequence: TGTGCCAGCAAGAAGGCAGTCGTGGAGACCCAGTACTTC. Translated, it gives CASKKAVVETQYF.

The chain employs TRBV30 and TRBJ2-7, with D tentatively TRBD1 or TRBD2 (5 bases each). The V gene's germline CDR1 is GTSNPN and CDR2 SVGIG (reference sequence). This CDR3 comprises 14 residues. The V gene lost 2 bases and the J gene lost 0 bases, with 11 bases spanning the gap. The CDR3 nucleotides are TGTGCCTGGAGTCCGGGGACCTCCTCCTACGAGCAGTACTTC. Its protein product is CAWSPGTSSYEQYF.

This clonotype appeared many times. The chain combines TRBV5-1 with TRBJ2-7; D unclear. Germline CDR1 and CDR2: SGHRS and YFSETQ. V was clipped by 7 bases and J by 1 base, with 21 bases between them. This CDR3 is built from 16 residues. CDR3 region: CASLTDRRKPSYEQYF. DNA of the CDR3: TGCGCCAGCCTAACAGACCGACGGAAACCTTCCTACGAGCAGTACTTC.

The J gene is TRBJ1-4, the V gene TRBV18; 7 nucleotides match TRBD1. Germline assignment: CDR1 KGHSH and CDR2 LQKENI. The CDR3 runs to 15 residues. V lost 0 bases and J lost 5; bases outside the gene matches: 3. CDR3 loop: CASSPPADRNEKLFF. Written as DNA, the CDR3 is TGTGCCAGCTCACCACCGGCGGACAGGAATGAAAAACTGTTTTTT.

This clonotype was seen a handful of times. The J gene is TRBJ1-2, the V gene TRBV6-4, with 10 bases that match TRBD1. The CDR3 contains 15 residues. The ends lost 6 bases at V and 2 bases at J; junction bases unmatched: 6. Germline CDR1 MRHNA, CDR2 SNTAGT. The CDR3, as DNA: TGTGCCAGCAGCCGGGACAGGGGTTTGAACTATGGCTACACCTTC. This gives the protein CASSRDRGLNYGYTF.

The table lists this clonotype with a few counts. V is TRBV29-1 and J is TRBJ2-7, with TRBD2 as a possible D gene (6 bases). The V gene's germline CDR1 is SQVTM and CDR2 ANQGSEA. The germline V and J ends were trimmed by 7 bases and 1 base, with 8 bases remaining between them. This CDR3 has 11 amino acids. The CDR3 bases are TGCAGCGGCGGGGATTCCTACGAGCAGTACTTC. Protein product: CSGGDSYEQYF.

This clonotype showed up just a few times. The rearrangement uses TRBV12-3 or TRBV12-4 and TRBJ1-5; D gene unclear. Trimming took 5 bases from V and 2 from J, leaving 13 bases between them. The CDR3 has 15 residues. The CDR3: CASSRTVFGNQPQHF. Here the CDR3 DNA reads TGTGCCAGCAGTAGGACTGTATTTGGCAATCAGCCCCAGCATTTT.

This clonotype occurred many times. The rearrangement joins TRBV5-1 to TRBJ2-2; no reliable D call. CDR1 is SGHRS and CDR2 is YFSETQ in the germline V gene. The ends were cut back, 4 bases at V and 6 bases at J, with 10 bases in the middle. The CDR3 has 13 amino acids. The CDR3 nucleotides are TGCGCCAGCAGCCGTTCGTGGGCCGGGGAGCTGTTTTTT. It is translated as CASSRSWAGELFF.

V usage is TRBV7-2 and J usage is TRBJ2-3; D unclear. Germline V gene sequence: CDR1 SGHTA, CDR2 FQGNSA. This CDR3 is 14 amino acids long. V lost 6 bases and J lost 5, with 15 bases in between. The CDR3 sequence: CASRPSVPIDTQYF. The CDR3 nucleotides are TGTGCCAGCAGGCCCTCCGTCCCCATAGATACGCAGTATTTT.

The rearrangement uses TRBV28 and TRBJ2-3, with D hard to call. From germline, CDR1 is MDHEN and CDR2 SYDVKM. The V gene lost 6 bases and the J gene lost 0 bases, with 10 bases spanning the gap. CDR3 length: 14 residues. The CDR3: CASSKGPSTDTQYF. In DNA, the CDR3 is TGTGCCAGCAGCAAGGGCCCTAGCACAGATACGCAGTATTTT.

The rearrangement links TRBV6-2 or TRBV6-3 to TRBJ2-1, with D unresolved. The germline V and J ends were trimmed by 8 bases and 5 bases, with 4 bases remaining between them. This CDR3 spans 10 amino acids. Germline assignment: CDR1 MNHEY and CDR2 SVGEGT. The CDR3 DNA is TGTGCCAGCGACAACAATGAGCAGTTCTTC. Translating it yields CASDNNEQFF.

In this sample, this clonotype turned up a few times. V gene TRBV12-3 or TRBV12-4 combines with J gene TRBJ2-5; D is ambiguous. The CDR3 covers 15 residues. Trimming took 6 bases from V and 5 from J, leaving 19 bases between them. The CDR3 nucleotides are TGTGCCAGCAGCCCCCGGCGGCGCAGTGGGGAGACCCAGTACTTC. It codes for CASSPRRRSGETQYF.

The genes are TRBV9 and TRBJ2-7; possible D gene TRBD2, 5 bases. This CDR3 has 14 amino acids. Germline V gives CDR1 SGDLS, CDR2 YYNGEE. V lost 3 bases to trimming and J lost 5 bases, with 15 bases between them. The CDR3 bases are TGTGCCAGCAGCGCCGGACTGTGGCCCCACGAGCAGTACTTC. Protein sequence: CASSAGLWPHEQYF. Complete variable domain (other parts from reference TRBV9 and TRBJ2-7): DSGVTQTPKHLITATGQRVTLRCSPRSGDLSVYWYQQSLDQGLQFLIQYYNGEERAKGNILERFSAQQFPDLHSELNLSSLELGDSALYFCASSAGLWPHEQYFGPGTRLTVT.

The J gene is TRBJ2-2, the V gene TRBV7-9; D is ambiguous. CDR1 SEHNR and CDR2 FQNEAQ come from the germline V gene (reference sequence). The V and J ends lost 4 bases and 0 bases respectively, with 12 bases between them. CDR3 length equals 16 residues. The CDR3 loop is CASSSQKPANTGELFF. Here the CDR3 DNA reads TGTGCCAGCAGCTCACAGAAACCCGCGAACACCGGGGAGCTGTTTTTT.

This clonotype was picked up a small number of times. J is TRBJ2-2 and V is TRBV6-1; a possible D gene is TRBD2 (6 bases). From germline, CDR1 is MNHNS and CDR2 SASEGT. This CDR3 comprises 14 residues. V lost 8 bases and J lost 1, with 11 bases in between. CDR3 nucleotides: TGTGCCAGCGCGGAGGGACTGAACACCGGGGAGCTGTTTTTT. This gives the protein CASAEGLNTGELFF.

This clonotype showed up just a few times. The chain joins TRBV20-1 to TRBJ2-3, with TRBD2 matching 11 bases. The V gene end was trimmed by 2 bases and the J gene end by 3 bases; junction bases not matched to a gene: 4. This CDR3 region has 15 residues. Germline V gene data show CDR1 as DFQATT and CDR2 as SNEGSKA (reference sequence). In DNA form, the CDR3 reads TGCAGTGCTAGAAGGGCTAGCGGGAGGACAGATACGCAGTATTTT. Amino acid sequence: CSARRASGRTDTQYF.

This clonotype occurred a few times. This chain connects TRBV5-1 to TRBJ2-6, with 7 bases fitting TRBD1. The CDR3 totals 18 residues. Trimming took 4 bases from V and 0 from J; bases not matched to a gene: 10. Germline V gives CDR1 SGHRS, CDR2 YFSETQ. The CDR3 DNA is TGCGCCAGCAGCGGTGGAGGACAGGTCCTCTCTGGGGCCAACGTCCTGACTTTC. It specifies CASSGGGQVLSGANVLTF.

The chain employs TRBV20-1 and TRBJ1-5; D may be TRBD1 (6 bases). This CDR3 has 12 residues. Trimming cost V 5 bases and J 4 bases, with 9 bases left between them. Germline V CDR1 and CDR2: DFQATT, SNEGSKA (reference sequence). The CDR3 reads CSAGDRNQPQHF. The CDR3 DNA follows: TGCAGTGCTGGCGACAGGAATCAGCCCCAGCATTTT.